This T cell receptor beta chain was sequenced during a study of T cells in women clearing cervical HPV infection. About the research overall: Controls were women whose single incident HPV16 infection cleared within 12 months without precancer or cancer. Case blood was drawn when the lesion was first found; control blood after infection became undetectable. Case blood was drawn a median about 160 days after lesion detection.

The CDR3 runs to 14 residues. Germline CDR1 DFQATT, CDR2 SNEGSKA (reference sequence). V lost 2 bases and J lost 2, with 12 bases in between. Repertoires were generated with immunoSEQ multiplex PCR, while TCRdb's copy carries only in-frame clones and drops some. Its listing shows tens of thousands of clones. General study results and limits: Cases carried less TRBV6-7 than controls: about 0.1% versus 0.15%.

About this clone itself: What it binds is unknown. From the germline J gene comes the end of the CDR3, since the read stops 3 residues before it.

The source material was blood buffy coat. The receptor was derived from a woman aged 18-70 years with a cervical HPV16 infection that either progressed to CIN3+ or cleared (not recorded which). This chain connects TRBV20-1 to TRBJ2-5, with D perhaps being TRBD1 or TRBD2 (6 bases each). CDR3 in amino acids: CSARSRRGQETQYF. Incomplete CDR3 DNA: TGCAGTGCTAGATCGCGGAGGGGGCAAGAGACC.